This entry lists 16 T cell receptor beta chains sequenced from one sample in a study of OX40 agonist ivuxolimab in advanced cancers. Sequencing used immunoSEQ multiplex PCR; TCRdb keeps in-frame clones, though not all of them. The sample shows over 60,000 clones, over 75% of them seen only once. The sequences come from CD4+ or CD8+ T cells sorted from blood, collected in a trial of the OX40 agonist ivuxolimab. Receptors were obtained from an adult with an advanced solid tumor such as melanoma, head and neck, liver or kidney cancer.

V and J are TRBV18 and TRBJ2-7; 11 bases fit TRBD1. The CDR3 length is 14 residues. Germline-derived CDR1 and CDR2 are KGHSH and LQKENI. J was trimmed by 7 bases and V by 3 bases; bases with no gene match: 5. Written as DNA, the CDR3 is TGTGCCAGCTCACCCGGGACAGGGGGAAGGGAGCAGTACTTC. Its protein product is CASSPGTGGREQYF.

This rearrangement joins TRBV21-1 to TRBJ2-7; the table's D gene call, TRBD2, was not cross checked with the DNA. TRBV21-1 is listed as a pseudogene. This CDR3 has 15 amino acids. CDR3 sequence (DNA): TGTGCCAGCAACCCGGGACTAGCGGGATTCGACGAGCAGTACTTC. Amino acids: CASNPGLAGFDEQYF.

The chain joins TRBV19 to TRBJ2-7; maybe TRBD2 (5 bases). The germline CDR1 and CDR2 sequences are LNHDA and SQIVND (reference sequence). The CDR3 length is 14 residues. Trimming shortened V by 7 bases and J by 0 bases, and 13 bases separated the two germline ends. Here the CDR3 reads CASKPRGFSYEQYF. The CDR3 DNA reads as TGTGCCAGTAAGCCCCGGGGATTCTCCTACGAGCAGTACTTC.

The V call is TRBV28, the J call TRBJ2-5, with D unclear. V dropped 3 bases and J dropped 3 bases, with 8 bases sitting between them. CDR3 size: 13 residues. Germline-derived CDR1 and CDR2 are MDHEN and SYDVKM. The CDR3 here is CASSFGGKETQYF. The CDR3 DNA reads as TGTGCCAGCAGTTTCGGTGGGAAAGAGACCCAGTACTTC.

The chain employs TRBV7-2 and TRBJ2-1; D remains ambiguous. CDR1 and CDR2 from the germline V gene are SGHTA and FQGNSA. The CDR3 spans 15 residues. Trimming left V 4 bases short and J 0 bases short, with 10 bases between. The CDR3 bases are TGTGCCAGCAGCTCCAAGAGGAGCTCCTACAATGAGCAGTTCTTC. Translated: CASSSKRSSYNEQFF.

This clone was observed a handful of times. The chain employs TRBV6-5 and TRBJ2-3, with unresolved D. This CDR3 has 11 amino acids. CDR1 is MNHEY and CDR2 is SVGAGI in the germline V gene. V was cut by 6 bases and J by 6 bases, with 7 bases left in between. CDR3 loop: CASSDRDTQYF. CDR3 bases: TGTGCCAGCAGCGATCGGGATACGCAGTATTTT.

The CDR3 bases are TGTGCCAGTAGTATAGTTGACCAAGAGACCCAGTACTTC. This translates into CASSIVDQETQYF. The chain combines TRBV19 with TRBJ2-5; D is undetermined. Trimming pared 1 base from V and 0 bases from J, leaving 3 bases between. This CDR3 is 13 amino acids long. In germline, CDR1 is LNHDA, CDR2 SQIVND (reference sequence).

This clone was recorded a few times. V is TRBV11-2 and J is TRBJ2-3; D possibly corresponds to TRBD2 (5 bases). CDR3 length: 15 amino acids. Deletions cut 1 base from V and 2 bases from J, with 10 bases between. Per the germline V gene, CDR1 is SGHAT and CDR2 is FQNNGV. CDR3 in DNA: TGTGCCAGCAGCTTAGTGCGCGGGTACACAGATACGCAGTATTTT. This gives the protein CASSLVRGYTDTQYF.

The J gene is TRBJ2-1, the V gene TRBV6-5; D might be TRBD2 (6 bases). This CDR3 spans 15 amino acids. CDR1 and CDR2 from the germline V gene are MNHEY and SVGAGI. V shed 6 bases and J shed 4 bases, with 16 bases lying between them. As DNA, the CDR3 is TGTGCCAGCAGGAGCCCCAGCGGGCCGTACAATGAGCAGTTCTTC. As protein: CASRSPSGPYNEQFF.

The genes are TRBV28 and TRBJ2-1, with 11 nucleotides matching TRBD1. The germline gives CDR1 MDHEN, CDR2 SYDVKM. The trim removed 3 bases at V and 2 bases at J, leaving 3 bases unmatched. The CDR3 has 16 amino acids. DNA of the CDR3: TGTGCCAGCAGTTTCTTGGGACAGGGGGCCTACAATGAGCAGTTCTTC. It is translated as CASSFLGQGAYNEQFF.

This clone was recorded only once. The rearrangement uses TRBV18 and TRBJ1-1; unclear D gene. This CDR3 region has 13 residues. Germline assignment: CDR1 KGHSH and CDR2 LQKENI. Trimming removed 8 bases from V and 3 bases from J, with 13 bases in between. The CDR3 sequence: CASAILRDTEAFF. CDR3 nucleotides: TGTGCCAGCGCAATTCTACGGGACACTGAAGCTTTCTTT.

The rearrangement uses TRBV21-1 and TRBJ2-3; the tabulated D call, TRBD1, remains unverified against the DNA. TRBV21-1 is a documented pseudogene. The CDR3 covers 19 residues. This chain's CDR3 is CASTTSSRVRCPGTDTQYF. The CDR3 DNA is TGTGCCAGCACCACTTCGAGCAGGGTTCGTTGCCCAGGCACAGATACGCAGTATTTT.

This rearrangement joins TRBV7-9 to TRBJ1-1; no definite D call. V lost 4 bases and J lost 0, with 12 bases in between. Germline V gene lookup returns CDR1 SEHNR and CDR2 FQNEAQ (reference sequence). The CDR3 covers 15 residues. The CDR3: CASSSQSRMNTEAFF. DNA of the CDR3: TGTGCCAGCAGCTCCCAGAGTAGGATGAACACTGAAGCTTTCTTT. The full variable domain, completed using reference TRBV7-9 and TRBJ1-1, is DTGVSQNPRHKITKRGQNVTFRCDPISEHNRLYWYRQTLGQGPEFLTYFQNEAQLEKSRLLSDRFSAERPKGSFSTLEIQRTEQGDSAMYLCASSSQSRMNTEAFFGQGTRLTVV.

The chain couples TRBV5-1 to TRBJ2-2; 9 bases map to TRBD1. This CDR3 has 17 amino acids. The ends lost 2 bases at V and 4 bases at J; junction bases unmatched: 9. Germline V gene data show CDR1 as SGHRS and CDR2 as YFSETQ. This chain's CDR3 is CASSLRPGQGGTGELFF. The CDR3 DNA is TGCGCCAGCAGCTTAAGACCGGGACAGGGAGGCACCGGGGAGCTGTTTTTT.

J is TRBJ1-5 and V is TRBV7-2; D unclear. The germline V gene encodes CDR1 SGHTA and CDR2 FQGNSA. V was clipped by 1 base and J by 5 bases, with 6 bases between them. The CDR3 spans 13 residues. The CDR3 spells CASSLERDQPQHF. The CDR3 region has the DNA TGTGCCAGCAGCTTAGAAAGGGATCAGCCCCAGCATTTT.

The chain carries TRBV7-2 and TRBJ2-3; perhaps D is TRBD1 or TRBD2 (6 bases each). Germline values: CDR1 SGHTA, CDR2 FQGNSA. The CDR3 contains 14 residues. Trimming took off 5 bases at V and 3 bases at J, with 12 bases between the two ends. CDR3 residues: CASSQGGRTDTQYF. CDR3 nucleotides: TGTGCCAGCAGCCAAGGGGGGCGGACAGATACGCAGTATTTT.